This record covers a single TCR beta chain. Antigen unknown. This table comes from immunoSEQ multiplex PCR, and its TCRdb copy is limited to in-frame clones, with some not included. The sample shows fewer than 120,000 clones, about 90% of them seen only once. The CDR3 runs 12 residues. Germline V gene lookup returns CDR1 MDHEN and CDR2 SYDVKM. The V end lost 7 bases, the J end lost 2 bases, and 8 bases lay between the germline ends. This specimen comes from a study of T cell responses to AZD1222 COVID-19 vaccine. Study-level information: Whether given at about 4 or about 12 weeks, second doses were pooled. Points from the study as a whole: Spike was spanned by vaccine-associated CD4 TCRs, which were dominant at 160-218 and 743-854. Breadth and depth of Spike-specific TCRs rose after two AZD1222 doses.

This sequence was found in an adult in good health. Source: peripheral blood, taken on day 0 of AZD1222 vaccination. The chain carries TRBV28 and TRBJ1-2, with D uncertain. This CDR3 reads CASKWQNYGYTF. CDR3 sequence (DNA): TGTGCCAGCAAATGGCAGAACTATGGCTACACCTTC.